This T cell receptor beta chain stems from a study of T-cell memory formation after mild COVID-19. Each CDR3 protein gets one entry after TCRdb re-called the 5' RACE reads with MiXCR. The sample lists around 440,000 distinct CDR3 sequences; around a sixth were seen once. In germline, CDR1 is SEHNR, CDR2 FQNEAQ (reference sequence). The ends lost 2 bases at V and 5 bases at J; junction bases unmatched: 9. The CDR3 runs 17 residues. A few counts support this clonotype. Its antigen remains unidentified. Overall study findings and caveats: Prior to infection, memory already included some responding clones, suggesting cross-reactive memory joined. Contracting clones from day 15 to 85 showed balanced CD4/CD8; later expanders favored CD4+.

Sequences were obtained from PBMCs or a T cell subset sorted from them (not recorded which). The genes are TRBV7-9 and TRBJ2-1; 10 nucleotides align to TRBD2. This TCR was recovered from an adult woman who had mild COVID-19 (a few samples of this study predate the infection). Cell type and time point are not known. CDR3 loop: CASSLSLGLAVNNEQFF. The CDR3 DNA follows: TGTGCCAGCAGCTTATCCCTCGGACTAGCGGTGAACAATGAGCAGTTCTTC.